Listed below are T cell receptor beta chains from one sample, sequenced in a study of blood T cell repertoires in COVID-19. This table comes from immunoSEQ multiplex PCR, and its TCRdb copy is limited to in-frame clones, with some not included. The repertoire holds over 150,000 clones, 79% seen once, with 15% to 20% in the top ten. The sequencing sample was made of PBMCs or T cells enriched from blood (not recorded which). The receptors derive from a woman in her 70s in a cohort exposed to, infected with or recovered from COVID-19 (not recorded which). Both conserved end residues are part of each CDR3. D genes are given only for firm matches. Size tells how often a clone was seen (once, few, many) or the class of an expanded clone, and some rows leave it out.

v_call,j_call,d_call,clone_size,cdr3_aa,cdr3_nt
TRBV19,TRBJ2-3,-,-,CASSTRASTDTQYF,TGTGCCAGTAGTACACGAGCTAGCACAGATACGCAGTATTTT
TRBV18,TRBJ2-7,TRBD2,-,CASSPLAGGAAYEQYF,TGTGCCAGCTCACCCCTAGCGGGGGGTGCCGCATACGAGCAGTACTTC
TRBV9,TRBJ2-7,TRBD1,few,CASSVRDRGPEQYF,TGTGCCAGCAGCGTAAGGGACAGGGGCCCCGAGCAGTACTTC
TRBV3-1/TRBV3-2,TRBJ1-2,TRBD1,once,CASTQKGGRGRRGYTF,TGTGCCAGCACCCAAAAGGGTGGCAGGGGGAGACGTGGCTACACCTTC
TRBV9,TRBJ2-5,-,-,CASSVGGEETQYF,TGTGCCAGCAGCGTCGGAGGGGAAGAGACCCAGTACTTC
TRBV28,TRBJ2-7,-,few,CASTKEQPYEQYF,TGTGCCAGCACTAAGGAACAGCCCTACGAGCAGTACTTC
TRBV7-9,TRBJ2-7,-,-,CASSLAVTFYEQYF,TGTGCCAGCAGCTTAGCGGTGACTTTCTACGAGCAGTACTTC
TRBV18,TRBJ2-5,-,-,CASSPTGGTQETQYF,TGTGCCAGCTCACCAACCGGAGGGACCCAAGAGACCCAGTACTTC
TRBV7-9,TRBJ2-1,-,-,CASSPWRSYNEQFF,TGTGCCAGCAGCCCTTGGCGGAGTTACAATGAGCAGTTCTTC
TRBV7-9,TRBJ2-1,TRBD2,few,CASTRLAGAVAFF,TGTGCCAGCACGAGACTAGCGGGGGCGGTTGCGTTCTTC
TRBV27,TRBJ1-1,TRBD1,-,CASSARTGGVLSGNTEAFF,TGTGCCAGCAGTGCACGGACAGGGGGCGTTCTGTCGGGGAACACTGAAGCTTTCTTT
TRBV28,TRBJ1-6,-,once,CASLPQRNSPLHF,TGTGCCAGCTTACCTCAACGGAATTCACCCCTCCACTTT
TRBV19,TRBJ2-5,-,-,CASSIGGRAETQYF,TGTGCCAGTAGTATAGGTGGCAGGGCAGAGACCCAGTACTTC
TRBV6-1,TRBJ2-5,-,-,CASSEVLAGMDQETQYF,TGTGCCAGCAGTGAAGTTCTGGCAGGGATGGACCAAGAGACCCAGTACTTC
TRBV5-6,TRBJ2-6,-,-,CASSSAVVAGANVLTF,TGTGCCAGCAGCTCCGCGGTAGTGGCTGGGGCCAACGTCCTGACTTTC
TRBV18,TRBJ1-6,TRBD1,-,CASSSQGADSPLHF,TGTGCCAGCTCAAGCCAGGGGGCGGATTCACCCCTCCACTTT
TRBV13,TRBJ2-3,-,-,CASSPGQLTDTQYF,TGTGCCAGCAGCCCTGGACAGCTCACAGATACGCAGTATTTT
TRBV5-5,TRBJ1-2,-,-,CASSLLGGVGGYTF,TGTGCCAGCAGCTTGCTGGGGGGGGTAGGAGGCTACACCTTC
TRBV7-8,TRBJ2-3,TRBD1,-,CASSVSGTGLSTDTQYF,TGTGCCAGCAGCGTCTCCGGGACAGGTCTTAGCACAGATACGCAGTATTTT
TRBV27,TRBJ1-3,-,-,CASSLSWSGNTIYF,TGTGCCAGCAGCCTAAGTTGGTCTGGAAACACCATATATTTT